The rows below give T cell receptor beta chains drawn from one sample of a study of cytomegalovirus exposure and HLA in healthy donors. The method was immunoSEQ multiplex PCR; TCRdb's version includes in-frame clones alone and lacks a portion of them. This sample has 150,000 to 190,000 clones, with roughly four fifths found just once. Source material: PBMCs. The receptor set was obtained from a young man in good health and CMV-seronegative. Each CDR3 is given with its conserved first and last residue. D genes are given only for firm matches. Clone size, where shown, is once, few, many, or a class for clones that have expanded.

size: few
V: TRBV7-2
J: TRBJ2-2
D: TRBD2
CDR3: CASSHLAGGTGELFF
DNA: TGTGCCAGCAGCCATCTAGCGGGAGGGACCGGGGAGCTGTTTTTT

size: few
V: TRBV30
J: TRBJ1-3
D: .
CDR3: CAKQGWIQNTIYF
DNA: TGTGCCAAACAGGGTTGGATCCAAAACACCATATATTTT

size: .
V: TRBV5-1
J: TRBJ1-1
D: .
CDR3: CASSLRGAEAFF
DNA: TGCGCCAGCAGCTTGAGGGGCGCTGAAGCTTTCTTT

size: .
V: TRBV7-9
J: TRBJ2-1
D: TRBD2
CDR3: CASSREPLGTSGRNEQFF
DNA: TGTGCCAGCAGCCGGGAACCGCTCGGGACTAGCGGGAGGAATGAGCAGTTCTTC

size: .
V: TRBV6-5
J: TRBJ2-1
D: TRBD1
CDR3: CASRRQGDEQFF
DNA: TGTGCCAGCAGACGACAGGGAGATGAGCAGTTCTTC

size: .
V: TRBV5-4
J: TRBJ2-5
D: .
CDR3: CASRGTPQETQYF
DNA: TGTGCCAGCAGGGGGACTCCTCAGGAGACCCAGTACTTC

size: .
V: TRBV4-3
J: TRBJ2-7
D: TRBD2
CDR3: CASSQKGPSGWASEQYF
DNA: TGCGCCAGCAGCCAGAAAGGGCCTAGCGGGTGGGCCTCCGAGCAGTACTTC

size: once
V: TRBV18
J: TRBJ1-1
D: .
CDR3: CASSSDQQNTEAFF
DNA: TGTGCCAGCTCATCAGATCAACAGAACACTGAAGCTTTCTTT

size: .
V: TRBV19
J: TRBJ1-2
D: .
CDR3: CASSTPPSRRIGVHYTF
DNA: TGTGCCAGTAGTACGCCCCCCTCCCGGCGGATCGGAGTTCATTACACCTTC

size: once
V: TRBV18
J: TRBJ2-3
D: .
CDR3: CASSQTAAITDTQYF
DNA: TGTGCCAGCTCACAGACAGCTGCCATCACAGATACGCAGTATTTT

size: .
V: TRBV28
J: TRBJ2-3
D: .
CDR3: CASKDSSLRSTDTQYF
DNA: TGTGCCAGCAAGGACAGCAGCTTGCGGAGCACAGATACGCAGTATTTT

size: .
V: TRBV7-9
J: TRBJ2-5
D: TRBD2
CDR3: CSSSSTTRLAEETQYF
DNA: TGTTCCAGCAGCTCAACAACGAGACTAGCAGAAGAGACCCAGTACTTC

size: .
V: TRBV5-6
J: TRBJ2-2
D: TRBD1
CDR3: CASSLGQGFGELFF
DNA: TGTGCCAGCAGCTTGGGACAGGGCTTCGGGGAGCTGTTTTTT

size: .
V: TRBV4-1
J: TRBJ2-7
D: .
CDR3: CASSELGDTAYEQYF
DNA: TGCGCCAGCAGCGAGTTGGGGGACACAGCATACGAGCAGTACTTC